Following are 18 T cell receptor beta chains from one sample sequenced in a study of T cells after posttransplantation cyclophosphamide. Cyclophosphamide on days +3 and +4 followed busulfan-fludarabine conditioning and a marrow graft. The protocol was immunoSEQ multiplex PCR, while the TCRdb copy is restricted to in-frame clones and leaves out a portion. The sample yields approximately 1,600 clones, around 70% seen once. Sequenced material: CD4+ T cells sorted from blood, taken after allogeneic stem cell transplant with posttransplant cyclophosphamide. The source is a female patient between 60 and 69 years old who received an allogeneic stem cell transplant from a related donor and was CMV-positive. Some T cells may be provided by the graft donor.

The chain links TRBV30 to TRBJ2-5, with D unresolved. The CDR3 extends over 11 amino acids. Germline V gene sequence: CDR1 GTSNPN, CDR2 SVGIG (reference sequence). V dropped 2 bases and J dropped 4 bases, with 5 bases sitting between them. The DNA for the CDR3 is TGTGCCTGGAGTACCGGAGAGACCCAGTACTTC. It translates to CAWSTGETQYF.

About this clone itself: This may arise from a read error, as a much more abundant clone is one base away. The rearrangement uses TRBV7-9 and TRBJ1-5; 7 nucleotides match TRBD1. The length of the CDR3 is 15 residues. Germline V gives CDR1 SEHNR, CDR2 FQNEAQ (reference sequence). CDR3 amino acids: CAISEEGAPQQPQHF. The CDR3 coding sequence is TGTGCCATCAGCGAAGAGGGGGCGCCGCAACAGCCCCAGCATTTT.

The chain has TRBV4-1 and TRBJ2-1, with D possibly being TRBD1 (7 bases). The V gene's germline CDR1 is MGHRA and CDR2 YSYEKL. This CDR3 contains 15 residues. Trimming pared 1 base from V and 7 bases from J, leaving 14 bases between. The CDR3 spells CASSQGRRGRNEQFF. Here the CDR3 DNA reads TGCGCCAGCAGCCAAGGAAGGAGGGGGCGAAATGAGCAGTTCTTC.

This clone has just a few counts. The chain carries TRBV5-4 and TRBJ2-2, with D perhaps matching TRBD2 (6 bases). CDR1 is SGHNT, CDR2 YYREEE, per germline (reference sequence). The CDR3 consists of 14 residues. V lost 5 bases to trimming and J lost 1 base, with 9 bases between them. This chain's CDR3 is CASRFSGNTGELFF. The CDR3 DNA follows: TGTGCCAGCAGATTTAGCGGGAACACCGGGGAGCTGTTTTTT.

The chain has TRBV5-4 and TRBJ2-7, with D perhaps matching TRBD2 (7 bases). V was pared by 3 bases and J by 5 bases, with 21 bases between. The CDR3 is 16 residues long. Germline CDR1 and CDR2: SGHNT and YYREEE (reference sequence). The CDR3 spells CASSSKAGGQRNEQYF. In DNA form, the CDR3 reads TGTGCCAGCAGCTCTAAGGCCGGGGGGCAGAGAAACGAGCAGTACTTC.

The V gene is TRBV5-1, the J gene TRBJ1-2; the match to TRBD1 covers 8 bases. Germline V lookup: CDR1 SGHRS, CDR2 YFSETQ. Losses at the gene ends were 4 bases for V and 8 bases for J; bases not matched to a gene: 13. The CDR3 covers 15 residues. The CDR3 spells CASSQGDRLLGGYTF. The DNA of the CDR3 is TGCGCCAGCAGCCAGGGGGACAGGCTCTTGGGGGGCTACACCTTC.

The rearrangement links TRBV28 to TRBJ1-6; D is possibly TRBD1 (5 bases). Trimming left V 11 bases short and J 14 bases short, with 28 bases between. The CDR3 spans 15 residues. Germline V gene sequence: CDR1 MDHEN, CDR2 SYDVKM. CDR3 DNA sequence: TGTGCCGGTCAAACCTCCGGGACCGCACGGGGGGCCCTCCACTTT. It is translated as CAGQTSGTARGALHF.

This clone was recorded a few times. The CDR3: CASSQDESGPYGYTF. The DNA of the CDR3 is TGTGCCAGCAGCCAAGACGAATCAGGGCCCTATGGCTACACCTTC. The chain has TRBV4-2 and TRBJ1-2; a possible D gene is TRBD1 (5 bases). Trimming removed 0 bases from V and 4 bases from J, with 12 bases in between. The CDR3 runs to 15 residues. Germline loops: CDR1 LGHNA, CDR2 YNFKEQ.

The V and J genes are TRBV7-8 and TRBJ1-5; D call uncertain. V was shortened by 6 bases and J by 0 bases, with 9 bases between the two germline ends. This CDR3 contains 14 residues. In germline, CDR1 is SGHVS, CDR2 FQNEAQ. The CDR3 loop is CASSEAYSNQPQHF. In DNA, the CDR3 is TGTGCCAGCAGTGAGGCCTATAGCAATCAGCCCCAGCATTTT.

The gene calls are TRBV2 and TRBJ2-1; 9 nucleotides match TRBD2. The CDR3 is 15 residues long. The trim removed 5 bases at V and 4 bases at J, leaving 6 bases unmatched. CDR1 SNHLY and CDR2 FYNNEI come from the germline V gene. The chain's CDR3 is CASSRAGGTYNEQFF. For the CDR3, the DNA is TGTGCCAGCAGTCGAGCGGGGGGCACGTACAATGAGCAGTTCTTC.

CDR3 region: CASFRDSLNYGYTF. CDR3 coding DNA: TGTGCCAGTTTCCGGGACAGCCTAAACTATGGCTACACCTTC. V gene TRBV6-6 combines with J gene TRBJ1-2; 7 bases match TRBD1. CDR3 length: 14 amino acids. Trimming at V came to 9 bases and at J to 2 bases, leaving 9 bases not matched to a gene. Germline V gene data show CDR1 as MNHNY and CDR2 as SVGAGI (reference sequence).

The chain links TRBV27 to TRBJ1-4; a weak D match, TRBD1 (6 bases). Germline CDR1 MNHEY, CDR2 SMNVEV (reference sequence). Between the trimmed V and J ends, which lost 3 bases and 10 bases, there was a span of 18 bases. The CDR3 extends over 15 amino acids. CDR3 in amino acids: CASSLGATRERKLFF. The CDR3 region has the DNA TGTGCCAGCAGTTTGGGGGCCACAAGGGAGAGAAAACTGTTTTTT. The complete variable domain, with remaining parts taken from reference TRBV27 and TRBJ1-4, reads EAQVTQNPRYLITVTGKKLTVTCSQNMNHEYMSWYRQDPGLGLRQIYYSMNVEVTDKGDVPEGYKVSRKEKRNFPLILESPSPNQTSLYFCASSLGATRERKLFFGSGTQLSVL.

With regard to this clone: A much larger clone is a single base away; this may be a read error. The CDR3 DNA reads TGTGCCAGCATCCGGTGGGGGGGAAGGGCTCAGCCCCAGCATTTT. Translating it yields CASIRWGGRAQPQHF. The V call is TRBV5-6, the J call TRBJ1-5, with D perhaps matching TRBD1 (5 bases). Trimming took off 6 bases at V and 6 bases at J, with 19 bases between the two ends. The CDR3 length is 15 residues. Germline values: CDR1 SGHDT, CDR2 YYEEEE.

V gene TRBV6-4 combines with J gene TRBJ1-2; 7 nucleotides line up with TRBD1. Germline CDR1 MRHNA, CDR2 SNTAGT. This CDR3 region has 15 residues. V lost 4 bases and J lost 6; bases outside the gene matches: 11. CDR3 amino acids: CASSGGRDRDDGYTF. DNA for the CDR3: TGTGCCAGCAGTGGGGGGAGAGACAGGGACGATGGCTACACCTTC.

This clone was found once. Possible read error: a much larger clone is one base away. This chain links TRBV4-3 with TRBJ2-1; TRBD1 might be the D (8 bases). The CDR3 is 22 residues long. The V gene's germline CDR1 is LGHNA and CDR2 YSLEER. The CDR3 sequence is CSSSHDTPGTGMAGATYNEQFF. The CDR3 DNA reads TGCTCCAGCAGCCATGACACCCCCGGGACAGGAATGGCGGGGGCCACATACAATGAGCAGTTCTTC.

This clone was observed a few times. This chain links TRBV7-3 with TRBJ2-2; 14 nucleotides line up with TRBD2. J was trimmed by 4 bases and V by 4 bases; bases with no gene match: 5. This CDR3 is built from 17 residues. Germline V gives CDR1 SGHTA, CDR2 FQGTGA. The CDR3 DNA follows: TGTGCCAGCAGCTCCCCGGGACTAGCGGGAGTCACCGGGGAGCTGTTTTTT. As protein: CASSSPGLAGVTGELFF.

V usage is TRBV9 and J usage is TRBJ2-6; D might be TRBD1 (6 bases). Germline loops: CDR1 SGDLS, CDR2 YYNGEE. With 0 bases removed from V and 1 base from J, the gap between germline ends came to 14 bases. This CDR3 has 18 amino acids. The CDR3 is CASSVATPRGSGANVLTF. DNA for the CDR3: TGTGCCAGCAGCGTAGCTACGCCAAGGGGGTCTGGGGCCAACGTCCTGACTTTC.

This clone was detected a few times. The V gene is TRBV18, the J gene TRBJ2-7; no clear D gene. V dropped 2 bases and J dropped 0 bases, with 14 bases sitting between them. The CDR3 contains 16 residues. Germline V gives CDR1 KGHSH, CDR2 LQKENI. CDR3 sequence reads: CASSPIRPENSYEQYF. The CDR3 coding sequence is TGTGCCAGCTCACCAATCCGCCCCGAGAACTCCTACGAGCAGTACTTC.